These T cell receptor beta chains were read from a single sample in a study of blood T cell repertoires in COVID-19. The protocol was immunoSEQ multiplex PCR, while the TCRdb copy is restricted to in-frame clones and leaves out a portion. The sample lists about 95,000 clones, roughly 76% occurring once. The sequencing input was peripheral blood. The receptors derive from a man older than 75 with COVID-19, enrolled during active disease. CDR3s include the opening cysteine and the closing phenylalanine or tryptophan. A D gene is named only where the DNA matches it firmly.

TRBJ2-3,14,TRBV4-1,-,CAKPSGISTDTQYF
TRBJ1-6,13,TRBV6-5,-,CASNNRRDSPLHF
TRBJ2-7,16,TRBV7-9,TRBD1,CASSLAVGTGVYEQYF
TRBJ1-5,14,TRBV30,-,CAWSTSGWGQPQHF
TRBJ1-4,16,TRBV7-2,TRBD1,CASSLQGTATNEKLFF
TRBJ1-5,17,TRBV10-3,TRBD1,CAISPGTGGRSNQPQHF
TRBJ1-2,14,TRBV7-9,TRBD1,CASSLAQGAGGYTF
TRBJ2-5,19,TRBV21-1,-,CASSTQPLLETGEKETQYF
TRBJ2-1,15,TRBV6-1,-,CASSEVWTEPNEQFF
TRBJ1-4,13,TRBV7-9,TRBD1,CAIGTGGPEKLFF
TRBJ1-5,14,TRBV3-1/TRBV3-2,-,CASSQGRSNQPQHF
TRBJ1-6,14,TRBV9,-,CASSVDIIDSPLHF
TRBJ2-3,15,TRBV14,-,CASSELSLSTDTQYF
TRBJ1-1,14,TRBV5-1,-,CASSPIFRNTEAFF
TRBJ1-5,15,TRBV6-5,-,CASSYGGVGNQPQHF
TRBJ1-5,15,TRBV9,-,CASARGGRGDQPQHF
TRBJ1-6,15,TRBV5-5,-,CASSLAGQFNSPLHF
TRBJ2-2,14,TRBV6-5,-,CASRIQVNTGELFF
TRBJ2-7,16,TRBV11-2,TRBD2,CASSPRASGSSYEQYF
TRBJ1-3,14,TRBV18,-,CASSSELRGNTIYF
TRBJ1-1,14,TRBV3-1/TRBV3-2,-,CASSQEDRNTEAFF
TRBJ2-5,14,TRBV24-1,-,CATSDGVAQETQYF
TRBJ1-5,16,TRBV7-8,-,CASSLLDPGGNQPQHF
TRBJ1-3,18,TRBV4-1,-,CASSQVSRGGASGNTIYF
TRBJ2-3,14,TRBV19,TRBD1,CASSMGQATDTQYF
TRBJ1-3,14,TRBV7-2,-,CASSREVSGNTIYF
TRBJ1-5,14,TRBV25-1,TRBD1,CASSETGAVQPQHF